These 24 T cell receptor beta chains share one sample of origin, sequenced in a study of CD8+ T cells in alopecia areata (dated by TCRdb to about 2018). The library was obtained by the immunoSEQ multiplex PCR assay. RNA was extracted from all samples and reverse transcribed into cDNA as template for TCR sequencing. Entries here come from immuneACCESS through TCRdb and include only in-frame sequences with V and J called. Some clones fail to appear in such tables; in the studies checked, an unresolved V gene covers under half of the shortfall, and the cause of the remainder is unknown. This sample lists roughly 120,000 clones; less than 45% were detected once. Together, the top ten hold approximately 3.3% of the sample. The sequenced sample was CD4+ T cells sorted from blood. These receptors came from a human donor with alopecia areata.

The CDR3 spells CSVDSGLKRETQYF. Here the CDR3 DNA reads TGCAGCGTTGATTCAGGCCTCAAAAGAGAGACCCAGTACTTC. The J gene is TRBJ2-5, the V gene TRBV29-1; no definite D call. Trimming removed 3 bases from V and 4 bases from J, with 15 bases in between. Germline V gives CDR1 SQVTM, CDR2 ANQGSEA. There are 14 residues in the CDR3.

The table lists this clone with a few counts. This chain connects TRBV28 to TRBJ2-3; TRBD2 might be the D (6 bases). The CDR3 has 13 amino acids. CDR1 is MDHEN, CDR2 SYDVKM, per germline. V gave up 7 bases and J gave up 4 bases, with 12 bases separating them. CDR3 in DNA: TGTGCCAGCAACGGGGGAGCCCCAGATACGCAGTATTTT. Amino acid sequence: CASNGGAPDTQYF.

V is TRBV29-1 and J is TRBJ1-1, with D uncertain. Germline lookup yields CDR1 SQVTM and CDR2 ANQGSEA. This CDR3 spans 14 amino acids. V lost 0 bases, J lost 0 bases, and 8 bases lay in between. The CDR3 region is CSVEERNMNTEAFF. CDR3 DNA: TGCAGCGTTGAAGAGCGAAATATGAACACTGAAGCTTTCTTT.

This clone has more than one count but fewer than ten. This chain uses TRBV5-1 with TRBJ1-2; TRBD1 might be the D (6 bases). The CDR3 consists of 15 residues. V lost 0 bases, J lost 0 bases, and 9 bases lay in between. Germline lookup yields CDR1 SGHRS and CDR2 YFSETQ. The CDR3 spells CASSLGTEANYGYTF. CDR3 coding DNA: TGCGCCAGCAGCTTGGGGACAGAAGCTAACTATGGCTACACCTTC.

The chain carries TRBV5-1 and TRBJ1-1, with TRBD1 as a possible D gene (5 bases). V lost 4 bases, J lost 1 base, and 11 bases lay in between. The CDR3 runs to 14 residues. Germline V gene lookup returns CDR1 SGHRS and CDR2 YFSETQ. The CDR3 region has the DNA TGCGCCAGCAGCAAATCAGGACAGAACACTGAAGCTTTCTTT. Translating gives CASSKSGQNTEAFF.

This clone was seen more than once but under ten times. This chain uses TRBV19 with TRBJ1-1; possible D gene TRBD1, 6 bases. Trimming shortened V by 5 bases and J by 5 bases, and 18 bases separated the two germline ends. Germline-derived CDR1 and CDR2 are LNHDA and SQIVND (reference sequence). The CDR3 loop spans 15 amino acids. In DNA, the CDR3 is TGTGCCAGTAGTGTCGAACAGGGTAGAACGACTGAAGCTTTCTTT. It is translated as CASSVEQGRTTEAFF.

About this clone: Other nucleotide sequences in the sample specify the same CDR3. CDR3 in amino acids: CSAQNTEAFF. Written as DNA, the CDR3 is TGCAGCGCACAGAACACTGAAGCTTTCTTT. The V call is TRBV29-1, the J call TRBJ1-1; no firm D call. Trimming left V 7 bases short and J 1 base short, with 4 bases between. In germline, CDR1 is SQVTM, CDR2 ANQGSEA. The CDR3 sequence is 10 residues long.

This rearrangement joins TRBV27 to TRBJ2-4, with TRBD2 matching over 8 bases. Germline V gene data show CDR1 as MNHEY and CDR2 as SMNVEV (reference sequence). V dropped 4 bases and J dropped 9; count of bases not matched to a gene: 11. The CDR3 sequence is 15 residues long. In DNA form, the CDR3 reads TGTGCCAGCAGTTCAAGCGGGAGCTGGGGGGCCATTCAGTACTTC. Protein sequence: CASSSSGSWGAIQYF.

This clone was seen more than once but under ten times. This sequence joins TRBV29-1 and TRBJ2-7, with D possibly called TRBD1 or TRBD2 (6 bases each). This CDR3 has 12 residues. In germline, CDR1 is SQVTM, CDR2 ANQGSEA. Trimming stripped 0 bases from V and 7 bases from J, with 10 bases between. This CDR3 reads CSVEEGGLEQYF. CDR3 bases: TGCAGCGTTGAAGAAGGGGGGTTGGAGCAGTACTTC.

This clone was detected only a few times. One end of the junction is discordant with germline, which a read error may explain. The chain is built from TRBV29-1 and TRBJ1-1; 7 bases fit TRBD1. Germline CDR1 is SQVTM and CDR2 is ANQGSEA. The CDR3 totals 14 residues. Here the CDR3 DNA reads TGCAGCGTAGAAGACAGGGCCTCTAACACTGAAGCTTTCTTT. This codes for CSVEDRASNTEAFF. Using reference TRBV29-1 and TRBJ1-1 for the parts outside the CDR3, the full variable domain is SAVISQKPSRDICQRGTSLTIQCQVDSQVTMMFWYRQQPGQSLTLIATANQGSEATYESGFVIDKFPISRPNLTFSTLTVSNMSPEDSSIYLCSVEDRASNTEAFFGQGTRLTVV.

The chain carries TRBV29-1 and TRBJ2-2; D gene unclear. V was pared by 8 bases and J by 1 base, with 11 bases between. The CDR3 runs to 13 residues. The germline V gene encodes CDR1 SQVTM and CDR2 ANQGSEA. The CDR3 sequence: CSSYTENTGELFF. CDR3 coding DNA: TGCAGCTCGTACACTGAGAACACCGGGGAGCTGTTTTTT.

Only a few counts were recorded for this clone. The chain employs TRBV29-1 and TRBJ2-3; D tentatively fits TRBD1 or TRBD2 (5 bases each). There are 15 residues in the CDR3. The V gene lost 5 bases and the J gene lost 2 bases, with 17 bases spanning the gap. Germline lookup yields CDR1 SQVTM and CDR2 ANQGSEA. The CDR3 spells CSVTPGTADTDTQYF. In nucleotides, the CDR3 is TGCAGCGTTACTCCCGGGACGGCTGACACAGATACGCAGTATTTT.

The gene calls are TRBV7-2 and TRBJ2-5; 11 bases agree with TRBD2. The CDR3 is made up of 14 amino acids. After removal of 6 bases from V and 5 bases from J, the junction contained 5 bases not matched to a gene. Germline CDR1 SGHTA, CDR2 FQGNSA. The CDR3 region is CASRLTSGGETQYF. The DNA for the CDR3 is TGTGCCAGCAGACTCACTAGCGGGGGCGAGACCCAGTACTTC.

This chain connects TRBV19 to TRBJ2-1; the D gene is possibly TRBD2 (6 bases). V was cut by 4 bases and J by 5 bases, with 15 bases left in between. Germline CDR1 reads LNHDA; CDR2 reads SQIVND (reference sequence). The CDR3 is 15 residues long. As DNA, the CDR3 is TGTGCCAGTAGTAAGGGGTCTAGCGCGAACAATGAGCAGTTCTTC. As protein: CASSKGSSANNEQFF.

Only a few counts were recorded for this clone. The rearrangement joins TRBV7-2 to TRBJ2-5; D unclear. Trimming shortened V by 4 bases and J by 5 bases, and 11 bases separated the two germline ends. CDR1 is SGHTA and CDR2 is FQGNSA in the germline V gene. The CDR3 is 13 residues long. CDR3 DNA: TGTGCCAGCAGCTCCTCCGGTTATGAGACCCAGTACTTC. Its translation is CASSSSGYETQYF.

The rearrangement uses TRBV5-1 and TRBJ1-6, with D maybe TRBD1 (5 bases). V lost 0 bases, J lost 6 bases, and 7 bases lay in between. CDR1 and CDR2 (germline): SGHRS, YFSETQ. This CDR3 region has 14 residues. The CDR3 DNA reads as TGCGCCAGCAGCTTGGATGGGGCTAATTCACCCCTCCACTTT. Its translation: CASSLDGANSPLHF.

This clone was detected only a few times. The V gene is TRBV15, the J gene TRBJ2-1; a weak D match, TRBD2 (6 bases). V was shortened by 5 bases and J by 0 bases, with 14 bases between the two germline ends. This CDR3 contains 16 residues. Germline-derived CDR1 and CDR2 are LNHNV and YYDKDF (reference sequence). CDR3 protein: CATSSYGRNSYNEQFF. The CDR3, as DNA: TGTGCCACCAGCTCCTATGGGAGGAACTCCTACAATGAGCAGTTCTTC. The variable domain in full, with the rest retrieved from reference TRBV15 and TRBJ2-1, is DAMVIQNPRYQVTQFGKPVTLSCSQTLNHNVMYWYQQKSSQAPKLLFHYYDKDFNNEADTPDNFQSRRPNTSFCFLDIRSPGLGDTAMYLCATSSYGRNSYNEQFFGPGTRLTVL.

The chain employs TRBV15 and TRBJ2-5; D call uncertain. Germline V CDR1 and CDR2: LNHNV, YYDKDF (reference sequence). Trimming took off 1 base at V and 4 bases at J, with 4 bases between the two ends. The CDR3 loop spans 12 amino acids. The chain's CDR3 is CATSRGPETQYF. In DNA form, the CDR3 reads TGTGCCACCAGCAGAGGCCCAGAGACCCAGTACTTC.

V usage is TRBV29-1 and J usage is TRBJ1-1, with D unclear. Germline CDR1 and CDR2: SQVTM and ANQGSEA. The ends were cut back, 1 base at V and 4 bases at J, with 7 bases in the middle. This CDR3 region has 12 residues. The CDR3 bases are TGCAGCGTTGAAGGCGGTATCACTGAAGCTTTCTTT. This gives the protein CSVEGGITEAFF.

This clone was found a few times. The V and J genes are TRBV30 and TRBJ2-6; D is uncertain. V shed 8 bases and J shed 1 base, with 15 bases lying between them. This CDR3 comprises 15 residues. Germline V CDR1 and CDR2: GTSNPN, SVGIG (reference sequence). CDR3 coding DNA: TGTGCCGGATTGTATCTGGGATCTGGGGCCAACGTCCTGACTTTC. Protein: CAGLYLGSGANVLTF.

The chain joins TRBV6-5 to TRBJ2-1, with TRBD2 matching 14 bases. Trimming at V came to 7 bases and at J to 7 bases, leaving 6 bases not matched to a gene. CDR3 length: 15 residues. The germline gives CDR1 MNHEY, CDR2 SVGAGI. CDR3 DNA sequence: TGTGCCAGCAACCGACTAGCGGGGGGGCTTAATGAGCAGTTCTTC. It specifies CASNRLAGGLNEQFF.

This clone turned up a few times. V and J are TRBV29-1 and TRBJ1-2; D is unresolved. The V gene lost 8 bases and the J gene lost 2 bases, with 9 bases spanning the gap. Germline CDR1 reads SQVTM; CDR2 reads ANQGSEA. This CDR3 is built from 11 residues. DNA for the CDR3: TGCAGCCTGTACGACAACTATGGCTACACCTTC. Translating gives CSLYDNYGYTF.

The chain employs TRBV29-1 and TRBJ2-3; 7 nucleotides agree with TRBD2. After removal of 4 bases from V and 5 bases from J, the junction contained 6 bases not matched to a gene. Germline loops: CDR1 SQVTM, CDR2 ANQGSEA. This CDR3 has 13 amino acids. The CDR3 nucleotides are TGCAGCGTTGTGCGGGGAGGGTTAGATACGCAGTATTTT. It specifies CSVVRGGLDTQYF.

This chain uses TRBV4-3 with TRBJ1-2; D gene uncertain. The CDR3 has 14 residues. V was clipped by 0 bases and J by 4 bases, with 9 bases between them. From germline, CDR1 is LGHNA and CDR2 YSLEER. CDR3 residues: CASSQETWSYGYTF. The CDR3 coding sequence is TGCGCCAGCAGCCAAGAAACGTGGTCCTATGGCTACACCTTC.